The 9 T cell receptor beta chains presented below share a single source sample, sequenced in a study of T-cell memory formation after mild COVID-19. TCRdb re-analysed the 5' RACE reads in MiXCR, keeping a single row per CDR3 protein. The sample yields roughly 200,000 distinct CDR3 sequences, 16% seen once. Input material: PBMCs or a T cell subset sorted from them (not recorded which). The receptors originated from an adult woman who had mild COVID-19 (a few samples of this study predate the infection). Cell type and time point are not known.

This rearrangement joins TRBV11-2 to TRBJ1-5; D gene uncertain. V lost 5 bases to trimming and J lost 10 bases, with 12 bases between them. CDR1 is SGHAT and CDR2 is FQNNGV in the germline V gene. The CDR3 consists of 12 residues. CDR3 residues: CASSTPSGPQHF. The DNA of the CDR3 is TGTGCCAGCAGCACACCATCAGGACCCCAGCATTTT.

The J gene is TRBJ2-7, the V gene TRBV12-5; D is undetermined. V was cut by 1 base and J by 3 bases, with 4 bases left in between. CDR3 length: 12 amino acids. Germline CDR1 LGHNT, CDR2 FRNRAP. This chain's CDR3 is CASGLGNYEQYF. The CDR3 DNA reads TGTGCTAGTGGTTTGGGGAACTACGAGCAGTACTTC.

The chain is built from TRBV7-8 and TRBJ1-2; TRBD1 is a possible D gene (6 bases). In germline, CDR1 is SGHVS, CDR2 FQNEAQ. V gave up 2 bases and J gave up 2 bases, with 9 bases separating them. This CDR3 region has 14 residues. The CDR3, as DNA: TGTGCCAGCAGCTTAAACCAGGGGAACTATGGCTACACCTTC. It specifies CASSLNQGNYGYTF.

V usage is TRBV30 and J usage is TRBJ2-7; TRBD1 aligns across 7 bases. The V segment lost 3 bases and the J segment 0 bases; nucleotides outside the gene matches: 8. CDR1 is GTSNPN, CDR2 SVGIG, per germline (reference sequence). CDR3 size: 15 residues. CDR3 residues: CAWRGRDRSSYEQYF. CDR3 in DNA: TGTGCCTGGAGAGGCCGGGACAGAAGCTCCTACGAGCAGTACTTC.

In the case of this clonotype: One junction end does not reproduce the germline sequence, and a read error may be involved. The genes are TRBV12-3 or TRBV12-4 and TRBJ1-5, with a weak D call TRBD1 (6 bases). There are 17 residues in the CDR3. CDR3 protein: CAGSLPGTQNSNQPQHF. CDR3 sequence (DNA): TGTGCCGGCAGTCTTCCCGGGACACAGAATAGCAATCAGCCCCAGCATTTT.

This clonotype was detected a few times. The chain employs TRBV7-2 and TRBJ2-7; D may be TRBD2 (6 bases). Germline V gives CDR1 SGHTA, CDR2 FQGNSA. With 4 bases removed from V and 0 bases from J, the gap between germline ends came to 13 bases. The CDR3 has 15 residues. CDR3 coding DNA: TGTGCCAGCAGCTCGAGCGGGTGGTACTCCTACGAGCAGTACTTC. Its protein product is CASSSSGWYSYEQYF.

This chain uses TRBV30 with TRBJ2-2; D remains unclear. Germline CDR1 and CDR2: GTSNPN and SVGIG (reference sequence). Trimming shortened V by 0 bases and J by 5 bases, and 7 bases separated the two germline ends. The CDR3 runs 13 residues. CDR3 amino acids: CAWSVLPTGELFF. The DNA for the CDR3 is TGTGCCTGGAGTGTCCTGCCAACCGGGGAGCTGTTTTTT.

The rearrangement joins TRBV20-1 to TRBJ1-5; D gene ambiguous. This CDR3 comprises 14 residues. Trimming removed 4 bases at V and 3 bases at J, with 13 bases between. Germline CDR1 and CDR2: DFQATT and SNEGSKA (reference sequence). The CDR3 DNA sequence: TGCAGTGCTACCCGAGGGCTGGTCAATCAGCCCCAGCATTTT. Its translation: CSATRGLVNQPQHF.

The V and J genes are TRBV29-1 and TRBJ2-7, with no clear D. Germline assignment: CDR1 SQVTM and CDR2 ANQGSEA. The V gene lost 3 bases and the J gene lost 3 bases, with 6 bases spanning the gap. The CDR3 sequence is 11 residues long. CDR3 DNA sequence: TGCAGCGTTGAGTCGGGCTACGAGCAGTACTTC. Translation gives CSVESGYEQYF.